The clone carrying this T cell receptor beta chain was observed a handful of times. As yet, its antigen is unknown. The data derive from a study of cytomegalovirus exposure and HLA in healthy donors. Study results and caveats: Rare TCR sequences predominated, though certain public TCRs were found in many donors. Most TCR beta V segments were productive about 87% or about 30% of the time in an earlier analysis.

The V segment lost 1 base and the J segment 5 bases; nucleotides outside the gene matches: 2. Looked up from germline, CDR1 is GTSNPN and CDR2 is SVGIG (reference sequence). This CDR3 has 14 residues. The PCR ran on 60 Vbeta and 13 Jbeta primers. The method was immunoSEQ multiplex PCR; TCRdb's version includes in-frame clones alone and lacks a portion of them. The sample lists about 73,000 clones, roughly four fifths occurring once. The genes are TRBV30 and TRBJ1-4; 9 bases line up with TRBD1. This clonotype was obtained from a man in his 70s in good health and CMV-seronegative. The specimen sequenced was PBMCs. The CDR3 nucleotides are TGTGCCTGGAGTGCCGGGACAGGGAATGAAAAACTGTTTTTT. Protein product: CAWSAGTGNEKLFF.